Described below is a single TCR beta chain sequence and its context. The assay was immunoSEQ multiplex PCR, and TCRdb's table has in-frame clones only and misses some. The sample includes about 350,000 clones, around 89% of them seen just once. The source of the sample is a study of Ad26.COV2.S vaccination and SARS-CoV-2 variants. The treatment denotes: some 20 received Ad26.COV2.S at low or high dose, single or two shots; 5 received placebo; per-sample allocation not given. Repertoires come from day 63 after the first vaccine or placebo injection. Vaccine was an Ad26 vector expressing Wuhan-strain SARS-CoV-2 spike. Per the germline V gene, CDR1 is LNHDA and CDR2 is SQIVND (reference sequence). V shed 5 bases and J shed 10 bases, with 27 bases lying between them. The CDR3 spans 17 residues.

V and J are TRBV19 and TRBJ2-1; D is possibly TRBD2 (5 bases). The receptor was derived from a person between 18 and 65 years old who received the Ad26.COV2.S COVID-19 vaccine or a placebo. The material was peripheral blood, obtained in a trial of Ad26.COV2.S vaccine versus placebo. The CDR3 region has the DNA TGTGCCAGTAGTCCAAGGCAGTCGGGGAGCCGGTTGGGGGAGCAGTTCTTC. This translates into CASSPRQSGSRLGEQFF.